These 29 T cell receptor beta chains were all obtained from the same sample, sequenced in a study of blood T cell repertoires in COVID-19. The data were produced by immunoSEQ multiplex PCR, yet TCRdb's version contains in-frame clones alone and is incomplete. The table has about 180,000 clones, more than 75% seen once; the top ten hold roughly 2.6%. What was sequenced was peripheral blood. The receptors derive from a man aged 40-49 years with active or convalescent COVID-19.

This chain uses TRBV5-8 with TRBJ1-1, with 7 positions matching TRBD1. The CDR3 covers 14 residues. The J segment lost 3 bases and the V segment lost 6 bases, leaving 8 bases of the junction unmatched. CDR1 and CDR2 (germline): SGHTS, YDEGEE. The CDR3 loop reads CASNRQGAYTEAFF. In DNA, the CDR3 is TGTGCCAGCAACAGACAGGGAGCCTACACTGAAGCTTTCTTT.

The chain is built from TRBV4-2 and TRBJ1-1; the D gene is possibly TRBD1 (5 bases). The germline V gene encodes CDR1 LGHNA and CDR2 YNFKEQ. The V end lost 0 bases, the J end lost 4 bases, and 9 bases lay between the germline ends. This CDR3 is built from 14 residues. CDR3 coding DNA: TGTGCCAGCAGCCAAGATGAAGGGGTCACTGAAGCTTTCTTT. It codes for CASSQDEGVTEAFF.

The chain employs TRBV24-1 and TRBJ2-7, with D possibly matching TRBD2 (5 bases). The CDR3 length is 13 residues. The V and J ends lost 3 bases and 7 bases respectively, with 12 bases between them. CDR1 is KGHDR, CDR2 SFDVKD, per germline. As DNA, the CDR3 is TGTGCCACCAGTGATCGCATGGGGAGAGAGCAGTACTTC. Protein sequence: CATSDRMGREQYF.

The CDR3 bases are TGTGCCAGCAGCCGAACCGGGGAGAGAAACCCCGAAGCTTTCTTT. Translated, it gives CASSRTGERNPEAFF. The chain recombines TRBV5-5 with TRBJ1-1; D remains unclear. CDR3 length equals 15 residues. Trimming removed 4 bases from V and 8 bases from J, with 21 bases in between. Germline V gene lookup returns CDR1 SGHKS and CDR2 YYEKEE (reference sequence).

The chain employs TRBV6-6 and TRBJ1-1; TRBD1 is a possible D gene (5 bases). V was shortened by 3 bases and J by 4 bases, with 12 bases between the two germline ends. Germline V gene data show CDR1 as MNHNY and CDR2 as SVGAGI (reference sequence). This CDR3 has 14 amino acids. The CDR3 spells CASSYRGGLTEAFF. Written as DNA, the CDR3 is TGTGCCAGCAGTTATAGGGGAGGGCTCACTGAAGCTTTCTTT.

The V call is TRBV4-1, the J call TRBJ1-2; 8 bases fit TRBD1. The germline V gene has CDR1 MGHRA and CDR2 YSYEKL. The V gene end was trimmed by 5 bases and the J gene end by 5 bases; junction bases not matched to a gene: 13. The CDR3 is 16 residues long. Here the CDR3 reads CASSFEPGQEAYGYTF. The DNA of the CDR3 is TGCGCCAGCAGCTTCGAACCGGGACAGGAGGCTTATGGCTACACCTTC.

This clone has only one observation. The gene calls are TRBV10-3 and TRBJ1-1; 8 bases align to TRBD1. Germline assignment: CDR1 ENHRY and CDR2 SYGVKD. The CDR3 totals 12 residues. The V and J ends lost 6 bases and 11 bases, in that order; junction bases with no gene match: 8. The CDR3 DNA sequence: TGTGCCATCAGCGGACAGGGCGTTTGGGCTTTCTTT. It encodes CAISGQGVWAFF.

This chain uses TRBV7-2 with TRBJ2-1, with 12 nucleotides matching TRBD2. After removal of 6 bases from V and 8 bases from J, the junction contained 8 bases not matched to a gene. The CDR3 is made up of 15 amino acids. Germline V gives CDR1 SGHTA, CDR2 FQGNSA. The CDR3 spells CASRTTSGGPDEQFF. The CDR3 DNA is TGTGCCAGCAGGACAACTAGCGGGGGGCCGGATGAGCAGTTCTTC.

The V and J genes are TRBV30 and TRBJ2-7; TRBD2 aligns across 7 bases. Germline V gene data show CDR1 as GTSNPN and CDR2 as SVGIG (reference sequence). The ends lost 0 bases at V and 5 bases at J; junction bases unmatched: 7. This CDR3 is 14 amino acids long. DNA for the CDR3: TGTGCCTGGAGTGTCGGGGGGTCGATCCACGAGCAGTACTTC. Residues: CAWSVGGSIHEQYF.

The rearrangement joins TRBV30 to TRBJ1-1; the match to TRBD1 covers 8 bases. V was pared by 2 bases and J by 6 bases, with 5 bases of the junction left unmatched. Germline CDR1 and CDR2: GTSNPN and SVGIG (reference sequence). The length of the CDR3 is 13 residues. The CDR3: CAWSRPGGSEAFF. CDR3 nucleotide sequence: TGTGCCTGGAGTCGGCCAGGGGGCTCTGAAGCTTTCTTT.

The chain combines TRBV19 with TRBJ1-2, with D possibly TRBD1 on 6 matching bases. This CDR3 has 13 amino acids. Germline CDR1 reads LNHDA; CDR2 reads SQIVND (reference sequence). V was shortened by 11 bases and J by 7 bases, with 20 bases between the two germline ends. CDR3 bases: TGTGCCTCCAACCCGCGGGGGCCTAGTGGCTACACCTTC. Protein sequence: CASNPRGPSGYTF.

V and J are TRBV2 and TRBJ2-2, with TRBD1 matching 7 bases. Germline CDR1 and CDR2: SNHLY and FYNNEI. The CDR3 loop spans 16 amino acids. J lost 0 bases, V lost 7 bases, and 8 bases had no gene match. The CDR3 protein is CASNSRQGANTGELFF. CDR3 bases: TGTGCCAGCAACTCAAGACAGGGAGCGAACACCGGGGAGCTGTTTTTT. Based on the CDR3 plus reference TRBV2 and TRBJ2-2, the full variable domain is EPEVTQTPSHQVTQMGQEVILRCVPISNHLYFYWYRQILGQKVEFLVSFYNNEISEKSEIFDDQFSVERPDGSNFTLKIRSTKLEDSAMYFCASNSRQGANTGELFFGEGSRLTVL.

This chain connects TRBV9 to TRBJ2-4, with 10 bases fitting TRBD2. This CDR3 region has 16 residues. CDR1 SGDLS and CDR2 YYNGEE come from the germline V gene. V dropped 2 bases and J dropped 5; count of bases not matched to a gene: 7. CDR3 in DNA: TGTGCCAGCAGCGTTAGCGGGGGGCATGGGGAAAACATTCAGTACTTC. Translating it yields CASSVSGGHGENIQYF.

The chain couples TRBV2 to TRBJ2-3, with 11 bases matching TRBD2. Germline V gene sequence: CDR1 SNHLY, CDR2 FYNNEI. V was pared by 8 bases and J by 1 base, with 2 bases of the junction left unmatched. The CDR3 is made up of 14 amino acids. CDR3 coding DNA: TGTGCCAGCCGTAGCGGGGGGGGCACAGATACGCAGTATTTT. Residues: CASRSGGGTDTQYF.

The chain uses TRBV7-6 and TRBJ1-4; D is perhaps TRBD1 (6 bases). The CDR3 length is 15 residues. CDR1 and CDR2 (germline): SGHVS, FNYEAQ. V dropped 0 bases and J dropped 8 bases, with 13 bases sitting between them. This CDR3 reads CASSLASGRGEKLFF. The CDR3 nucleotides are TGTGCCAGCAGCTTAGCTTCCGGCAGGGGAGAAAAACTGTTTTTT.

The chain has TRBV15 and TRBJ2-1; TRBD2 agrees at 11 bases. The CDR3 runs to 16 residues. Trimming took 7 bases from V and 0 from J; bases not matched to a gene: 5. Germline lookup yields CDR1 LNHNV and CDR2 YYDKDF (reference sequence). The DNA for the CDR3 is TGTGCCACCAAGGGGACTAGCGGAAGCTCCTACAATGAGCAGTTCTTC. Protein product: CATKGTSGSSYNEQFF.

The chain links TRBV11-2 to TRBJ1-2; 7 bases align to TRBD1. The CDR3 is 17 amino acids. V was pared by 5 bases and J by 5 bases, with 17 bases of the junction left unmatched. The germline V gene encodes CDR1 SGHAT and CDR2 FQNNGV. As DNA, the CDR3 is TGTGCCAGCAGCCCTACCAACCCACAGGGGCAAAAATATGGCTACACCTTC. Encoded protein: CASSPTNPQGQKYGYTF.

As regards this clone: Other DNA sequences in the sample encode the same CDR3. The chain uses TRBV29-1 and TRBJ2-5; D remains ambiguous. Germline values: CDR1 SQVTM, CDR2 ANQGSEA. The ends were cut back, 1 base at V and 2 bases at J, with 8 bases in the middle. The CDR3 extends over 13 amino acids. The CDR3 loop reads CSVEGLLQETQYF. For the CDR3, the DNA is TGCAGCGTTGAAGGACTCTTACAAGAGACCCAGTACTTC.

The chain uses TRBV4-1 and TRBJ2-7; 13 positions match TRBD2. The CDR3 loop spans 18 amino acids. V gave up 4 bases and J gave up 2 bases; unmatched junction bases: 11. CDR1 is MGHRA, CDR2 YSYEKL, per germline. In DNA form, the CDR3 reads TGCGCCAGCAGCCTTTTACCGGGACTAGCGGGGTCAGCCTACGAGCAGTACTTC. It yields the protein CASSLLPGLAGSAYEQYF.

The rearrangement uses TRBV5-4 and TRBJ2-5, with TRBD2 matching 8 bases. Losses at the gene ends were 4 bases for V and 1 base for J; bases not matched to a gene: 15. CDR1 is SGHNT, CDR2 YYREEE, per germline (reference sequence). CDR3 length: 18 residues. The CDR3 is CASSVEASGRPFQETQYF. The CDR3 bases are TGTGCCAGCAGCGTGGAGGCTAGCGGGCGTCCCTTCCAAGAGACCCAGTACTTC.

The V and J genes are TRBV6-2 or TRBV6-3 and TRBJ2-7; D might be TRBD1 (6 bases). Germline CDR1 and CDR2: MNHEY and SVGEGT. The germline V and J ends were trimmed by 5 bases and 1 base, with 18 bases remaining between them. The CDR3 runs to 16 residues. The CDR3 here is CASSQLFRGWSYEQYF. In DNA, the CDR3 is TGTGCCAGCAGTCAGCTGTTCAGGGGTTGGTCCTACGAGCAGTACTTC.

V usage is TRBV11-2 and J usage is TRBJ2-7; D is perhaps TRBD1 (6 bases). V lost 7 bases and J 6 bases, leaving 13 bases between the germline ends. CDR1 is SGHAT and CDR2 is FQNNGV in the germline V gene. CDR3 length: 12 residues. The CDR3 loop reads CASTPARGEQYF. Written as DNA, the CDR3 is TGTGCCAGCACCCCGGCCAGGGGCGAGCAGTACTTC.

This clone was observed a single time. The V gene is TRBV9, the J gene TRBJ1-1; weak D call: TRBD1 (5 bases). Germline assignment: CDR1 SGDLS and CDR2 YYNGEE. V was clipped by 0 bases and J by 5 bases, with 14 bases between them. The CDR3 runs to 15 residues. The DNA of the CDR3 is TGTGCCAGCAGCGTAGCTGGGGGGGGGAGAACTGAAGCTTTCTTT. Protein: CASSVAGGGRTEAFF.

This clone was recorded only once. CDR3: CASSFSGGDSPLHF. As DNA, the CDR3 is TGTGCCAGCAGCTTCTCGGGGGGGGATTCACCCCTCCACTTT. The chain has TRBV5-4 and TRBJ1-6, with TRBD1 as a possible D gene (5 bases). This CDR3 has 14 residues. The ends were cut back, 2 bases at V and 8 bases at J, with 11 bases in the middle. CDR1 and CDR2 (germline): SGHNT, YYREEE (reference sequence).

The chain employs TRBV7-9 and TRBJ1-3; D remains ambiguous. Trimming pared 2 bases from V and 4 bases from J, leaving 12 bases between. Germline V gene lookup returns CDR1 SEHNR and CDR2 FQNEAQ (reference sequence). This CDR3 contains 15 residues. The chain's CDR3 is CASSLPAAPGNTIYF. In DNA, the CDR3 is TGTGCCAGCAGCTTACCAGCAGCGCCCGGAAACACCATATATTTT.

V is TRBV6-2 or TRBV6-3 and J is TRBJ1-1; 7 nucleotides agree with TRBD1. Looked up from germline, CDR1 is MNHEY and CDR2 is SVGEGT. V was clipped by 0 bases and J by 7 bases; unmatched bases: 5. The CDR3 totals 14 residues. The CDR3 bases are TGTGCCAGCAGTTACTCGGCGCAGGGGGTTGAAGCTTTCTTT. It translates to CASSYSAQGVEAFF.

Ten or more counts support this clone. The chain combines TRBV19 with TRBJ1-3; 8 nucleotides match TRBD1. V was pared by 5 bases and J by 8 bases, with 8 bases of the junction left unmatched. CDR1 is LNHDA, CDR2 SQIVND, per germline (reference sequence). This CDR3 is 14 amino acids long. CDR3 amino acids: CASSPRTGWHTIYF. In DNA, the CDR3 is TGTGCCAGTAGTCCCCGGACAGGGTGGCACACCATATATTTT.

The gene calls are TRBV7-9 and TRBJ2-1; TRBD2 is a possible D gene (6 bases). Germline CDR1 is SEHNR and CDR2 is FQNEAQ (reference sequence). This CDR3 comprises 18 residues. The V gene lost 2 bases and the J gene lost 0 bases, with 17 bases spanning the gap. Here the CDR3 reads CASSLPIGTSSSYNEQFF. For the CDR3, the DNA is TGTGCCAGCAGCTTACCGATCGGGACTTCAAGCTCCTACAATGAGCAGTTCTTC.

The chain has TRBV7-9 and TRBJ1-4, with TRBD1 matching 7 bases. V lost 1 base, J lost 4 bases, and 3 bases stayed unmatched. This CDR3 spans 15 amino acids. CDR1 SEHNR and CDR2 FQNEAQ come from the germline V gene (reference sequence). DNA for the CDR3: TGTGCCAGCAGCTTAGAGGGACAGATTAATGAAAAACTGTTTTTT. Its translation: CASSLEGQINEKLFF.